This T cell receptor (beta chain) is from a study of blood T cell repertoires in COVID-19. Deletions cut 4 bases from V and 4 bases from J, with 20 bases between. In germline, CDR1 is SEHNR, CDR2 FQNEAQ (reference sequence). The CDR3 runs to 17 residues. The assay was immunoSEQ multiplex PCR, and TCRdb's table has in-frame clones only and misses some. The table records approximately 150,000 clones, about 87% of them present only once. V usage is TRBV7-9 and J usage is TRBJ2-1, with a possible D match to TRBD2 (6 bases). The source is a man aged 80 or over with acute or convalescent COVID-19. Input material: peripheral blood. The DNA of the CDR3 is TGTGCCAGCAGCTGGGTACGGGCGGGAAGACTTTACAATGAGCAGTTCTTC. Amino acid sequence: CASSWVRAGRLYNEQFF.